Included here is one TCR beta chain sequence, with context. No antigen is known for it. This sample is part of a study of CXCR3-negative and CXCR3-positive naive CD8 T cells. General study results and limits: Researchers reported similar TRBV-TRBJ usage in naive CXCR3-negative and CXCR3-positive cells, though memory differed.

The CDR3 runs 15 residues. Germline-derived CDR1 and CDR2 are SSHAT and FNYEAQ (reference sequence). With UMI labels, 5' RACE was used to prepare the TRB cDNA libraries. TCRdb re-called the 5' RACE reads and catalogs CDR3 proteins one per entry, DNA excluded. The listing records tens of thousands of distinct CDR3 sequences. The sequenced sample consisted of naive CXCR3- CD8+ T cells from blood. The subset: CD45RO-CCR7+CD27+CD95- naive CD8+ T cells lacking CXCR3 (TNR3-). The receptor was isolated from a human donor in good health. Some clones in this sample may be carry-over from other donors' samples. The V and J genes are TRBV7-7 and TRBJ2-7; no DNA is available, so the TRBD2 call from TCRdb remains unchecked. CDR3 loop: CASSLGRSSEYEQYF.